The source of this T cell receptor beta chain is a study of human T cells and chemical hapten exposure (dated by TCRdb to the early 2020s). With regard to the full study: For sensitization, 2% DPC in acetone was applied to a roughly 2 cm by roughly 2 cm area of upper inner arm skin. Blood samples were taken from patients before sensitization (week 0) and at 2, 6 and about 24 weeks after DPC sensitization. The libraries were sequenced as a pool, and the TCR yield per sample differed mostly because of small variations in library volumes within the pool. This study followed changes in the peripheral blood TCR repertoire in vivo during primary and secondary sensitization of alopecia patients to the hapten diphenylcyclopropenone (DPC). Weekly therapeutic DPC doses were additionally applied to the scalp of patients throughout the roughly 24-week study period. The mostly female patient cohort included alopecia areata with under or over 50% scalp involvement, alopecia totalis and alopecia universalis. Patch testing was done on the upper back using Finn chambers containing 0.01% DPC, and results were scored after 6 days according to International Contact Dermatitis Research Group standards. For TCR sequencing, blood came from twenty-nine alopecia patients at anywhere from one to four time points (pre-sensitization, 2, 6 and 24 weeks).

Summary of the overall study and its limitations: DPC sensitization did not change how many TCRs were above 1 in 1000 frequency, and no evidence was found of alterations in global repertoire structure. A positive correlation was found between the number of PT1 expanded TCRs and patch test score, with significance reached at thresholds 8, 16 and 32 but not 4. Because every patient had alopecia, a presumed autoimmune disease, the patients' immune response might differ from that of healthy individuals. After repeated subsampling, the strength of the expansion versus patch-test correlation and the threshold at which it became significant changed. Expanded TCRs formed significantly more large CDR3 similarity clusters than pre-sensitization or healthy control sets, consistent with antigen-driven responses.

The meaning of the sample's time point label: patch test 3, about 24 weeks after DPC sensitization. This specimen's treatment or condition label, interpreted: therapeutic diphenylcyclopropenone sensitization with weekly scalp DPC. Blood at each patch-test visit was drawn before the patch test was applied. Patients were eligible if aged 18 to 70, diagnosed with alopecia and judged suitable for DPC therapy, and pregnant patients were excluded. Total RNA was extracted from unfractionated whole blood that had been collected in Tempus Blood RNA tubes. Measured from the cysteine to the phenylalanine, the CDR3 is 13 residues long. This entry keeps only the CDR3 DNA: 39 bases, framed from base 1. V gives up 6 bases and J gives up 5 bases, and the segment between their germline ends measures 13 bases. As encoded in the germline V gene, CDR1 is SNHLY while CDR2 is FYNNEI. The library was generated by RACE. Sequencing instrument: NextSeq 500. Library preparation attached unique molecular identifiers to individual cDNA molecules for quantitative, reproducible TCR counting. Both TCR alpha and TCR beta chains were sequenced from each blood RNA sample. The paper's data handling went like this. The median number of TCRs per sample was some 100,000, ranging from about 20,000 to 700,000. The Decombinator software suite was used to annotate V, J and CDR3 in the TCR reads. For PS versus PT1 abundance plots, all samples were subsampled to the same number of TCRs (28,000). TCRs were defined as expanded if absent before sensitization and observed at least eight times at the 2-week time point. TCRdb ran its own pipeline on the public reads, namely fastp trimming at Q25 and MiXCR clone calling, and kept in-frame beta chains. Each entry is one CDR3 protein sequence, shown with its most common DNA and genes. The V and J calls come from TCRdb's annotation, not from the publication. For this sample the table gives roughly 90,000 distinct CDR3 sequences, of which roughly a tenth were detected only once. The ten largest clones capture about 1% of the sample.

At least ten counts were recorded for this clonotype. It lacks a known antigen. There are no base qualities to consult, and no much larger clone falls within one base. Sequences were derived from whole blood, sampled in connection with sensitization to the hapten diphenylcyclopropenone (DPC). This receptor was obtained from a woman aged 25 to 39 with alopecia areata. Some clones in this sample may be carry-over from other donors' samples. The sequence joins TRBV2 to TRBJ2-5, with the D gene not confidently named. Here is the DNA: TGTGCCAGCAGGGGGTCAGTAGACGAGACCCAGTACTTC. Translated, it gives CASRGSVDETQYF.